This TCR beta chain was retrieved from a study of shared clonotypes between healthy human individuals. Turning to the study itself: Per-donor plates numbered three CD4 naive, three CD4 memory, two CD8 naive and one CD8 memory.

This CDR3 has 17 amino acids. CDR1 and CDR2 (germline): LGHNA, YNFKEQ. Losses at the gene ends were 4 bases for V and 4 bases for J; bases not matched to a gene: 4. The test was conducted at deep level. Tens of thousands of T cell genomes (roughly 220 ng DNA) went into each sorted-subset replicate. Sequencing used immunoSEQ multiplex PCR; TCRdb keeps in-frame clones, though not all of them. The data hold some 500,000 clones, with about 96% observed a single time. The sequencing input was naive CD4+ T cells sorted from blood. As to subset: CD45RA+ positively selected. The source is a woman aged 25 to 45 in good health. The genes are TRBV4-2 and TRBJ2-4; 16 nucleotides agree with TRBD2. CDR3 residues: CASSLQGLAGGKNIQYF. DNA of the CDR3: TGTGCCAGCAGCCTTCAGGGACTAGCGGGAGGGAAAAACATTCAGTACTTC.